This T cell receptor (beta chain) was obtained from a study of CD8 T cells in Susac syndrome. The CDR3 is 15 amino acids. From germline, CDR1 is LNHNV and CDR2 YYDKDF (reference sequence). Trimming took off 0 bases at V and 2 bases at J, with 9 bases between the two ends. The RNA, about 0.5 to 1 ug, was put through reverse transcription using random hexamers. immunoSEQ multiplex PCR amplified TCR beta CDR3 across 54 Vbeta, 13 Jbeta. Each CDR3 protein gets one entry after TCRdb re-called the immunoSEQ multiplex PCR reads with MiXCR. The repertoire includes 95,000 to 150,000 distinct CDR3 sequences, around 94% of them detected once, and over 0.2% sits in the top ten. Study results and limitations: It was acknowledged in the study that the number of individuals who were included in its TCR sequencing and HLA analysis was relatively small.

TCR beta was sequenced from blood CD8+ and CD4+ T cells. A note on this clonotype: Its matching antigen is unknown.

The chain links TRBV15 to TRBJ2-3; D assignment may be TRBD1 or TRBD2 (6 bases each). The sample was CD8+ T cells from PBMCs. The clonotype was recovered from a human donor with Susac syndrome. CDR3 bases: TGTGCCACCAGCAGAGAAGGGGGGCCCACAGATACGCAGTATTTT. It is translated as CATSREGGPTDTQYF.